This T cell receptor beta chain was sequenced during a study of blood T cells in healthy people across ages. PCR was performed a second time for about 7 to 12 cycles using a sample-barcoded 5' primer and a J-beta primer mix. TCRdb analysed the 5' RACE reads with MiXCR anew, one entry per CDR3 protein. In the table there are nearly 1 million distinct CDR3 sequences, roughly 50% of which are singletons. This clonotype was sampled from a woman aged 55-70 years in good health. The sample was blood.

The CDR3 sequence: CASSRDHSSDTQYF. CDR3 DNA: TGTGCCAGCAGCCGGGACCATTCATCGGATACGCAGTATTTT. This chain links TRBV12-3 or TRBV12-4 with TRBJ2-3, with D possibly being TRBD1 or TRBD2 (5 bases each). Trimming shortened V by 6 bases and J by 6 bases, and 16 bases separated the two germline ends. CDR3 length: 14 residues.